This T cell receptor (beta chain) derives from a study of cytomegalovirus exposure and HLA in healthy donors (dated by TCRdb to about 2017). General notes on the study: According to an earlier analysis of 550 to 750 of the donors, about 170 million T cells yielded roughly 110 million unique TCR beta sequences and less than 300 Gb of sequence data. Every discovery cohort repertoire had been produced on one sequencing platform. The study profiled the T cell repertoires of about 720 subjects by immunosequencing and related them to cytomegalovirus serostatus. Of the 300 to 500 genotyped donors, roughly 76% were placed in the genetic ancestry cluster associated with self-reported Caucasian donors. Among roughly 370 genotyped donors of the cohort, an average of approximately 240,000 unique TCR beta nucleotide sequences were sequenced per donor, around 18% of them non-productive. Typing coverage differed by locus: A, B, C, DRB1 and DQB1 were typed in about 620-640 donors, DQA1 in approximately 520, DPA1 in around 610, and DPB1 in around 440. Donor age, sex, ethnicity and CMV serostatus were compiled together with the repertoire data. Along with the roughly 670-subject first cohort, a separate validation cohort of over a hundred different subjects was used. To predict cytomegalovirus infection status, the study combined high-throughput TCR immunosequencing, statistical association of individual TCRs with disease status, and machine learning. Both class I and class II loci were covered by HLA typing, at four-digit resolution. To study patterns of TCR occurrence, a later analysis re-analyzed previously published TCR beta repertoires from 650 to 750 donors and added high-resolution HLA genotyping. In an earlier analysis of several hundred of the donors, high-throughput TCR beta sequencing was used to judge whether each TCR beta V gene segment behaved as functional or pseudogenic. The study was designed to test whether signatures of past pathogen exposure could be identified by cataloging public T cell receptors. An early release covering about 600 HLA-typed donors comprised approximately 300 gigabases of sequencing data and 65 million to 100 million unique TCR sequences. Genome-wide SNP genotypes for about 65% of the roughly 700 donors were used in a later genetic analysis, which treated that subset as a discovery cohort. In the later analysis, no new phenotypic data were used to find candidate immune exposures; instead, reliance was placed on TCR beta sequences and their occurrence across donors. Roughly 5 DR-DQ haplotypes were handled as single units for association and clustering because linkage in the cohort was strong. Broader findings and caveats from the paper: A later analysis found that most CMV-associated TCR beta chains appeared HLA-restricted, with HLA associations seemingly driven largely by CMV exposure. It was suggested by the authors that the approach could potentially be generalized to other disease states and immunological phenotypes. A cluster of highly shared sequence variants was judged likely to represent a technical artifact of the sequencing pipeline. The earlier analysis of 587 of the donors excluded 15 to 20 rarely observed V segments, including chromosome 9 orphons, because counts were too low. The classifier was reported to diagnose cytomegalovirus status with high specificity and sensitivity in both the original and validation cohorts. In a later analysis, the rate of TCR association differed among HLA loci, with DRB1 alleles having the most associated TCRs and HLA-C alleles having the fewest. V-gene and J-gene trimming of TCR beta chains was associated with a missense DCLRE1C variant in a later genetic analysis, and the association was replicated in an independent cohort. The only immune exposure information available for the cohort was CMV serostatus. At a false discovery rate of 0.05, a later analysis linked some 17,000 TCR beta sequences to specific HLA alleles. A further reported finding was that TCR beta sequences accurately predicted the HLA-A and HLA-B alleles for most subjects in the first cohort. The study listed 170 or so TCR beta chains as associated with cytomegalovirus. This cohort had only TCR beta chains sequenced, and the lack of alpha or paired-chain data limited which features could be detected. Because HLA typing was unavailable for some donors at each locus, only the typed subset was used in association tests. According to a later analysis, parvovirus B19, influenza, CMV and Epstein-Barr virus appeared linked to several top co-occurrence clusters. In a later analysis, HLA-associated TCR beta chains showed more clonal expansion and lower generation probabilities than non-associated chains that were equally common. A later genetic analysis reported fewer N-insertions in productive TCRs among donors in an Asian-associated ancestry cluster than the roughly 690-donor mean. When HLA alleles, especially DR and DQ, strongly co-occurred, attributing TCR associations to individual alleles was difficult. Because the 87-base-pair reads could not distinguish some IMGT-functional V segments, including TRBV6-2 and TRBV6-3, those segments were excluded. Most TCR sequences were seen in very few donors, while some public TCRs were found in many individuals. A few of the identified cytomegalovirus-associated TCR beta chains were confirmed in vitro to be specific for cytomegalovirus antigens. An earlier analysis of 587 of the donors showed that most TCR beta V segments appeared in productive rearrangements either about 87% or about 30% of the time, which broadly matched IMGT annotations. Linkage disequilibrium might explain the correlated functional status among segregating V segments, but an unknown experimental factor could not be ruled out. Sequencing depth was assumed to be roughly uniform across donors in the presence/absence analyses, though that assumption may not hold.

In total, fewer than 750 healthy bone marrow donors made up the cohort. At the time of sampling, all cohort members were nominally healthy, though unrecorded immune exposures were likely present. The donor was CMV seronegative and belonged to the group of approximately 320 seronegative cohort members. A peripheral blood sample was provided by each donor, and peripheral blood mononuclear cells were used for TCR beta sequencing. Genomic DNA extraction from the blood cell samples was performed with the Qiagen DNeasy Blood Extraction Kit. As regards this clone: Its antigen is still unknown. Within one base of it there is no much larger clone, and no base qualities were kept.

Library prep was done by the immunoSEQ multiplex PCR assay. The multiplex PCR relied on a mix of 60 forward primers for TCR Vbeta segments and 13 reverse primers for TCR Jbeta segments. A multiplex PCR assay on genomic DNA amplified the CDR3 region of rearranged TCR beta genes. On the Illumina HiSeq System, the amplified TCR beta libraries were sequenced as 87-base-pair reads. The authors processed their data as follows. A later analysis counted 65 million to 90 million unique TCR beta chains across the approximately 700 repertoires, and roughly 10 million of these chains were shared by at least two donors. Raw reads were error-corrected and collapsed into unique sequences by a nearest-neighbor algorithm in which closely related sequences were merged to remove PCR and sequencing errors. CDR3 sequences were aligned to IMGT reference sequences to assign V, D and J gene segments. For a sequence to be retained, a match of at least six nucleotides to both a V gene segment and a J gene segment was required. Rearrangements were classified as productive when the CDR3 lacked stop codons and remained in frame with V and J, and all other rearrangements were classified as non-productive. CDR3 was defined according to IMGT convention as the region running from the second conserved V-encoded cysteine to the conserved J-encoded phenylalanine. The earlier analysis of some 600 of the donors excluded sequences that lacked an unambiguous match to a single V gene segment. An earlier analysis of over 450 of the donors classified V segments as functional when productive rearrangements were above 56.7% and as segregating when the standard deviation between donors was above 5%. A statistical classification framework was built for diagnosing cytomegalovirus status from the catalog of TCR beta chain sequences. V and J gene assignment, in a later analysis, came from comparing TCR nucleotide sequences with IMGT/GENE-DB human TR gene sequences. In a later analysis, CDR3 sequences and most-parsimonious VDJ recombination scenarios were assigned using the TCRdist pipeline. In a later analysis, each TCR beta chain was defined by its CDR3 amino acid sequence together with its V-gene family, and reads without a unique V-gene family were excluded. To address suspected cross-contamination and a sequencing artifact, a later analysis removed 450 to 700 highly shared, low-generation-probability nucleotide sequences. In a later analysis, a clonal expansion index was calculated for each public chain from normalized within-repertoire ranks of inferred template counts. Generation probabilities in a later analysis came from a VDJ recombination model fitted to out-of-frame rearrangements, and those results were checked against IGoR. In a later analysis, hypergeometric tests were used to score TCR-TCR, TCR-HLA and TCR-CMV co-occurrence, with a repertoire-size bias correction applied to TCR pairs. A later analysis estimated false discovery rates by permuting HLA or CMV assignments 20 times. In a later analysis, co-occurring TCRs were grouped using DBSCAN, with TCRdist sequence similarity added in when clustering inside HLA-allele-positive subsets. Repertoires with fewer than 30,000 or more than 120,000 public chains were left out of co-occurrence clustering, as were about 5 repertoires with anomalous nucleotide sharing. This is the immuneACCESS table as TCRdb keeps it, with only in-frame sequences that have V and J called. A part of the clones is gone; compared with another copy, unresolved V genes explain less than half, and the rest is unexplained. The V and J calls and clone size are taken from that table; D and trimming were inferred from the DNA. The sample yields some 160,000 clones; 78% were counted once. Of the sample, under 1.5% is held by the ten largest clones.

The CDR3 runs 16 residues from the cysteine to the phenylalanine. CDR3 DNA only is kept here, 48 bases in frame from base 1. The germline V and J ends show losses of 5 bases and 5 bases respectively, and no gene match explains 11 bases of the junction. Via the germline V gene, CDR1 is SGHVS and CDR2 FNYEAQ. Recombination connected TRBV7-6 to TRBJ2-3, and 9 junction bases match TRBD1. The sequence came from a male donor in good health and CMV-seronegative. The sample comprised PBMCs. The CDR3 amino acid sequence is: CASSNRGRRGLDTQYF. The DNA sequence is TGTGCCAGCAGCAACAGGGGGCGCCGAGGTTTAGATACGCAGTATTTT. Beyond the CDR3, the reference TRBV7-6 and TRBJ2-3 genes provide the residues; the full variable domain reads: GAGVSQSPRYKVTKRGQDVALRCDPISGHVSLYWYRQALGQGPEFLTYFNYEAQQDKSGLPNDRFSAERPEGSISTLTIQRTEQRDSAMYRCASSNRGRRGLDTQYFGPGTRLTVL.